This T cell receptor beta chain was sequenced for a study of vaccination effects on CD4 cells after COVID-19. As for the study in general: Participants completed two doses of the BNT162b2 or mRNA-1273 vaccine.

Per the germline V gene, CDR1 is LNHDA and CDR2 is SQIVND (reference sequence). This CDR3 is 15 amino acids long. V lost 5 bases to trimming and J lost 3 bases; unmatched junction nucleotides: 5. Expansion with viral peptide pools was applied to antigen-specific CD4+ T cells by the ViraFEST assay prior to sequencing. Researchers isolated CD4+ T cells once roughly ten days of culture had elapsed. People in the vaccine group had not been infected with SARS-CoV-2 before, and their nucleocapsid antibodies were negative. Details on this clone: Its specificity is not known.

The data were produced by immunoSEQ multiplex PCR, yet TCRdb's version contains in-frame clones alone and is incomplete. The profile covers about 24,000 clones, with about 74% appearing a single time and about a tenth taken by the ten largest. The gene calls are TRBV19 and TRBJ2-1; TRBD2 matches at 9 bases. The receptor's source is a human donor who received a COVID-19 vaccine. Sample: CD4+ T cells from PBMCs cultured with HCoV-NL63 spike peptides, taken before COVID-19 vaccination. The CDR3 is CASSVLAGNYNEQFF. CDR3 nucleotides: TGTGCCAGTAGTGTACTAGCGGGTAACTACAATGAGCAGTTCTTC.